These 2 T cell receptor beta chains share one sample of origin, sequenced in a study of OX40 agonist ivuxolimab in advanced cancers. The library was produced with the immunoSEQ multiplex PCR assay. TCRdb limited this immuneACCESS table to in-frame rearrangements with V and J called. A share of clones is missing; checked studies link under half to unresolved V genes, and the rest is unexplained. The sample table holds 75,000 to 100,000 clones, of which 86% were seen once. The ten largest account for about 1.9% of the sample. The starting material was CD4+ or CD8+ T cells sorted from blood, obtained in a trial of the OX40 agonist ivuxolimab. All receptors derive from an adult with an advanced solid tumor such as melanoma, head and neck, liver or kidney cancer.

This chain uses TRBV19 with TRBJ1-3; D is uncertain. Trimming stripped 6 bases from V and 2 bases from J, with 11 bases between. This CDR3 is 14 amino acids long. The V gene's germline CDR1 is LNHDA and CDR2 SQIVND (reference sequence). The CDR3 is CASRADGTGNTIYF. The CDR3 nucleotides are TGTGCCAGTAGAGCGGATGGGACTGGAAACACCATATATTTT.

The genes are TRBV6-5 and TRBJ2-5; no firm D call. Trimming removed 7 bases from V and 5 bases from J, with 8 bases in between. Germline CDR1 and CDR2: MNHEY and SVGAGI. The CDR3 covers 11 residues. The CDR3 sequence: CASTDYETQYF. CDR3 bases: TGTGCCAGCACAGATTACGAGACCCAGTACTTC.